The clone carrying this TCR beta chain was detected only a few times. Its antigen is as yet unknown. The V segment lost 4 bases and the J segment 5 bases; nucleotides outside the gene matches: 3. Germline assignment: CDR1 SQVTM and CDR2 ANQGSEA. CDR3 size: 14 residues. Each cDNA held unique molecular identifiers, and template switching gave it a universal primer site. TCRdb reprocessed the 5' RACE reads via MiXCR and lists one record per CDR3 protein. The data contain about 450,000 distinct CDR3 sequences, about 18% of them seen just once; the ten biggest clones take up around 12%. The source of the sample is a study of identical twins. Study-level findings and limits: Insertions were fewer in abundant cord blood beta clonotypes, whereas memory repertoires showed none of this pattern.

All donors were healthy Caucasians. The chain combines TRBV29-1 with TRBJ2-2; 11 bases fit TRBD1. This receptor was identified in a man in his fifties or sixties in good health. Sequenced material: naive T cells sorted from blood. The CDR3 sequence is CSVAGQGATGELFF. The CDR3, as DNA: TGCAGCGTTGCTGGACAGGGGGCTACCGGGGAGCTGTTTTTT.